This section outlines one T cell receptor (beta chain) sequence together with its context. This sample was included in a study of blood T cell repertoires in COVID-19. Trimming shortened V by 6 bases and J by 5 bases, and 7 bases separated the two germline ends. This CDR3 comprises 11 residues. Germline V CDR1 and CDR2: MNHEY, SVGEGT. TCRdb keeps only in-frame clones here, not all; method: immunoSEQ multiplex PCR. There are more than 150,000 clones in the sample; less than 90% occur only once, and 6% to 7% lies in the top ten. Sample: peripheral blood. The TCR was taken from a woman between 40 and 50 years old with acute or convalescent COVID-19. The chain combines TRBV6-2 or TRBV6-3 with TRBJ1-2; D uncertain. CDR3 amino acids: CASSRQYGYTF. DNA for the CDR3: TGTGCCAGCAGCCGACAATATGGCTACACCTTC.